This T cell receptor beta chain was identified during a study of cytomegalovirus exposure and HLA in healthy donors. TCRdb's table, derived via immunoSEQ multiplex PCR, lists solely in-frame clones and lacks some. The repertoire consists of some 130,000 clones, with roughly nine tenths occurring once and the leading ten covering roughly 1.2%. Germline trimming cut 4 bases from V and 5 bases from J; bases unmatched to any gene: 15. The CDR3 is 17 residues long. The germline V gene has CDR1 SGDLS and CDR2 YYNGEE. The receptor was derived from a woman younger than 35 in good health and CMV-seronegative. The chain is built from TRBV9 and TRBJ2-5, with 9 bases aligning to TRBD1. The sequencing input was PBMCs. The CDR3 coding sequence is TGTGCCAGCAGCCTGTCCGGGACAGGGATCAATTGGGAGACCCAGTACTTC. Translated, it gives CASSLSGTGINWETQYF. The full variable domain, completed using reference TRBV9 and TRBJ2-5, is DSGVTQTPKHLITATGQRVTLRCSPRSGDLSVYWYQQSLDQGLQFLIQYYNGEERAKGNILERFSAQQFPDLHSELNLSSLELGDSALYFCASSLSGTGINWETQYFGPGTRLLVL.